The 10 T cell receptor beta chains below all came from one sample that was sequenced in a study of cytomegalovirus exposure and HLA in healthy donors. Clones were sequenced by immunoSEQ multiplex PCR, and TCRdb holds only the in-frame ones, with some missing. The sample has 130,000 or so clones; around 90% are singletons. Sequencing was carried out using PBMCs. Source of these receptors: a woman younger than 30 in good health and CMV-seronegative.

The rearrangement links TRBV18 to TRBJ1-6; no clear D gene. V lost 1 base and J lost 5, with 9 bases in between. Germline values: CDR1 KGHSH, CDR2 LQKENI. The CDR3 covers 15 residues. The CDR3 region is CASSPLGTDNSPLHF. The CDR3 nucleotides are TGTGCCAGCTCACCACTTGGAACAGATAATTCACCCCTCCACTTT.

The CDR3, as DNA: TGTGCCAGCAGTTACTCGAGGACAGGGGGCACTGAAGCTTTCTTT. Translation: CASSYSRTGGTEAFF. The chain couples TRBV6-5 to TRBJ1-1; 10 nucleotides line up with TRBD1. The CDR3 spans 15 residues. Germline CDR1 is MNHEY and CDR2 is SVGAGI. Losses at the gene ends were 0 bases for V and 4 bases for J; bases not matched to a gene: 2.

The V and J genes are TRBV9 and TRBJ2-7; maybe TRBD1 (5 bases). This CDR3 region has 14 residues. The V end was cut by 0 bases, the J end by 7 bases, with 14 bases between. Germline-derived CDR1 and CDR2 are SGDLS and YYNGEE. CDR3 nucleotide sequence: TGTGCCAGCAGCGTAGGGCGCAGTACAGGAGAGCAGTACTTC. Protein sequence: CASSVGRSTGEQYF. Full variable domain (missing parts from reference TRBV9 and TRBJ2-7): DSGVTQTPKHLITATGQRVTLRCSPRSGDLSVYWYQQSLDQGLQFLIQYYNGEERAKGNILERFSAQQFPDLHSELNLSSLELGDSALYFCASSVGRSTGEQYFGPGTRLTVT.

The CDR3 here is CASSSGDTQYF. DNA of the CDR3: TGTGCCAGCAGTTCGGGGGATACGCAGTATTTT. The rearrangement joins TRBV27 to TRBJ2-3, with a tentative D call TRBD2 (5 bases). Germline-derived CDR1 and CDR2 are MNHEY and SMNVEV (reference sequence). The CDR3 is 11 amino acids. Trimming shortened V by 4 bases and J by 6 bases, and 5 bases separated the two germline ends.

The genes are TRBV5-6 and TRBJ1-6; maybe TRBD1 (6 bases). Germline V lookup: CDR1 SGHDT, CDR2 YYEEEE. The CDR3 totals 16 residues. V was trimmed by 1 base and J by 8 bases, leaving 16 bases between them. The chain's CDR3 is CASSLWGGREDSPLHF. The CDR3 region has the DNA TGTGCCAGCAGCTTGTGGGGGGGCAGGGAAGATTCACCCCTCCACTTT.

The chain is built from TRBV27 and TRBJ1-6; 7 nucleotides line up with TRBD1. Germline V gene data show CDR1 as MNHEY and CDR2 as SMNVEV (reference sequence). The CDR3 loop spans 15 amino acids. V was pared by 4 bases and J by 4 bases, with 4 bases of the junction left unmatched. CDR3 sequence: CASSSPGQYNSPLHF. DNA of the CDR3: TGTGCCAGCAGTTCGCCGGGACAGTATAATTCACCCCTCCACTTT.

The chain couples TRBV18 to TRBJ1-4; D is ambiguous. V shed 1 base and J shed 4 bases, with 10 bases lying between them. The CDR3 totals 15 residues. Germline CDR1 and CDR2: KGHSH and LQKENI. CDR3 nucleotides: TGTGCCAGCTCACCACGTGGAGGAGATAATGAAAAACTGTTTTTT. As protein: CASSPRGGDNEKLFF.

V and J are TRBV5-6 and TRBJ1-3, with D possibly TRBD1 on 6 matching bases. This CDR3 is built from 14 residues. Deletions cut 0 bases from V and 4 bases from J, with 8 bases between. Germline V gene lookup returns CDR1 SGHDT and CDR2 YYEEEE. CDR3 nucleotides: TGTGCCAGCAGCTTGGCCGGACAGGGAAACACCATATATTTT. This sequence encodes CASSLAGQGNTIYF. Based on the CDR3 plus reference TRBV5-6 and TRBJ1-3, the full variable domain is DAGVTQSPTHLIKTRGQQVTLRCSPKSGHDTVSWYQQALGQGPQFIFQYYEEEERQRGNFPDRFSGHQFPNYSSELNVNALLLGDSALYLCASSLAGQGNTIYFGEGSWLTVV.

This clone was counted a single time. The chain links TRBV11-3 to TRBJ1-1, with D unresolved. Germline CDR1 and CDR2: SGHNT and YENEEA. V lost 0 bases and J 0 bases, leaving 8 bases between the germline ends. The CDR3 covers 15 residues. CDR3 coding DNA: TGTGCCAGCAGCTTAGATCCAACAGTGAACACTGAAGCTTTCTTT. Translating gives CASSLDPTVNTEAFF.

V usage is TRBV28 and J usage is TRBJ1-2; weak D call: TRBD1 (6 bases). The CDR3 spans 12 residues. V lost 7 bases and J lost 4, with 10 bases in between. Germline V gene lookup returns CDR1 MDHEN and CDR2 SYDVKM. The CDR3 coding sequence is TGTGCCAGCACAGGGGCTCGCTATGGCTACACCTTC. Encoded protein: CASTGARYGYTF.